One sample yielded the 12 T cell receptor beta chains listed below, sequenced in a study of control samples from healthy donors and cancer patients. Clones were sequenced by immunoSEQ multiplex PCR, and TCRdb holds only the in-frame ones, with some missing. This table has around 70,000 clones, about 94% appearing once. What was sequenced was blood. The receptors derive from a woman aged 25 to 45 in good health.

The V call is TRBV25-1, the J call TRBJ2-2; no reliable D call. In germline, CDR1 is MGHDK, CDR2 SYGVNS. The CDR3 sequence is 12 residues long. V lost 3 bases, J lost 6 bases, and 5 bases lay in between. The CDR3 region is CASSEGAGELFF. CDR3 in DNA: TGTGCCAGCAGTGAGGGTGCCGGGGAGCTGTTTTTT.

This clone occurred once. The gene calls are TRBV13 and TRBJ2-5; 12 bases are shared with TRBD2. The ends lost 4 bases at V and 7 bases at J; junction bases unmatched: 13. The CDR3 has 17 residues. The germline V gene has CDR1 PRHDT and CDR2 FYEKMQ (reference sequence). In nucleotides, the CDR3 is TGTGCCAGCAGCTCCTCGGACCTAGCGGGGGGGCCGGGGACCCAGTACTTC. It encodes CASSSSDLAGGPGTQYF.

The CDR3 DNA is TGTGCCAGCAGGGGGCAGAGGGGGCAAGGTTCACCCCTCCACTTT. Encoded protein: CASRGQRGQGSPLHF. The chain links TRBV3-1 (or the pseudogene TRBV3-2) to TRBJ1-6, with 7 bases lining up with TRBD1. After removal of 6 bases from V and 9 bases from J, the junction contained 11 bases not matched to a gene. CDR1 and CDR2 (germline): LGHDT, YNNKEL (reference sequence). This CDR3 is built from 15 residues.

The chain has TRBV13 and TRBJ2-2; 9 nucleotides agree with TRBD2. CDR1 and CDR2 from the germline V gene are PRHDT and FYEKMQ (reference sequence). V was clipped by 3 bases and J by 2 bases; unmatched bases: 4. The CDR3 is 16 amino acids. CDR3 amino acids: CASSFGSGGNTGELFF. DNA of the CDR3: TGTGCCAGCAGCTTTGGTAGCGGGGGAAACACCGGGGAGCTGTTTTTT.

This chain connects TRBV9 to TRBJ1-2; 10 positions agree with TRBD1. Germline loops: CDR1 SGDLS, CDR2 YYNGEE. Trimming cost V 0 bases and J 7 bases; bases outside gene matches: 12. There are 17 residues in the CDR3. This CDR3 reads CASSVVDIGQGETGYTF. CDR3 bases: TGTGCCAGCAGCGTAGTCGATATCGGACAGGGGGAAACTGGCTACACCTTC.

The chain couples TRBV19 to TRBJ2-3; 8 positions agree with TRBD2. This CDR3 has 17 residues. J lost 2 bases, V lost 5 bases, and 12 bases had no gene match. Germline CDR1 reads LNHDA; CDR2 reads SQIVND (reference sequence). The CDR3 here is CASSPLGWRGVTDTQYF. The CDR3 nucleotides are TGTGCCAGTAGTCCCCTAGGGTGGCGGGGGGTCACAGATACGCAGTATTTT.

In nucleotides, the CDR3 is TGTGCCAGCAGCGATACGACAGGGCGATATGGCTACACCTTC. This encodes CASSDTTGRYGYTF. This sequence joins TRBV9 and TRBJ1-2; 7 nucleotides align to TRBD1. V shed 3 bases, J shed 5 bases, and the junction held 7 bases outside the gene matches. The CDR3 runs 14 residues. The germline gives CDR1 SGDLS, CDR2 YYNGEE.

The sample holds one count of this clone. The chain recombines TRBV9 with TRBJ1-6; 10 positions agree with TRBD1. There are 15 residues in the CDR3. Trimming removed 0 bases from V and 9 bases from J; junction bases left unmatched: 3. Germline-derived CDR1 and CDR2 are SGDLS and YYNGEE. In nucleotides, the CDR3 is TGTGCCAGCAGCGTAGGGGACAGGGGTACTTCACCCCTCCACTTT. Translating gives CASSVGDRGTSPLHF.

The chain recombines TRBV6-1 with TRBJ2-1; D is undetermined. Germline CDR1 is MNHNS and CDR2 is SASEGT. The CDR3 has 15 residues. Trimming took off 1 base at V and 4 bases at J, with 11 bases between the two ends. CDR3 nucleotide sequence: TGTGCCAGCAGTGAAGGAGGAACAGCTTACAATGAGCAGTTCTTC. It encodes CASSEGGTAYNEQFF.

The chain recombines TRBV27 with TRBJ1-1; D remains ambiguous. The germline V gene encodes CDR1 MNHEY and CDR2 SMNVEV (reference sequence). V was trimmed by 3 bases and J by 1 base, leaving 6 bases between them. This CDR3 is 13 amino acids long. The CDR3 DNA follows: TGTGCCAGCAGTTTGCGACAGAACACTGAAGCTTTCTTT. Its protein product is CASSLRQNTEAFF.

The CDR3 nucleotides are TGTGCCAGCAGCTTAGATTGGCGGAAGCAGTATTTT. This gives the protein CASSLDWRKQYF. The V gene is TRBV11-2, the J gene TRBJ2-3; D ambiguous. The CDR3 consists of 12 residues. V dropped 0 bases and J dropped 11 bases, with 9 bases sitting between them. CDR1 is SGHAT, CDR2 FQNNGV, per germline. Full variable domain (missing parts from reference TRBV11-2 and TRBJ2-3): EAGVAQSPRYKIIEKRQSVAFWCNPISGHATLYWYQQILGQGPKLLIQFQNNGVVDDSQLPKDRFSAERLKGVDSTLKIQPAKLEDSAVYLCASSLDWRKQYFGPGTRLTVL.

This chain joins TRBV9 and TRBJ1-2; 8 nucleotides align to TRBD1. Trimming took 4 bases from V and 8 from J; bases not matched to a gene: 13. Germline lookup yields CDR1 SGDLS and CDR2 YYNGEE. The CDR3 runs to 15 residues. CDR3 sequence (DNA): TGTGCCAGCAGCCCCGGCGGGGACAGGTACCTGGGCTACACCTTC. Protein: CASSPGGDRYLGYTF.